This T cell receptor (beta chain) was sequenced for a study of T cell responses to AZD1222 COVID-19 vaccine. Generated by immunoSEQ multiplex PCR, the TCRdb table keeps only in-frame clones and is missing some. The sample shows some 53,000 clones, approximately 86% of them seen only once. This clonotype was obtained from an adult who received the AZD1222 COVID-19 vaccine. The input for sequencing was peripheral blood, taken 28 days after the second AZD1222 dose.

The CDR3 spells CASSRTGGNYEQYF. The CDR3 region has the DNA TGCGCCAGCAGCCGAACAGGGGGTAACTACGAGCAGTACTTC. This chain joins TRBV5-1 and TRBJ2-7; 8 nucleotides align to TRBD1. With 4 bases clipped from V and 3 bases from J, the junction kept 6 bases outside the gene matches. CDR3 length equals 14 residues. The germline V gene has CDR1 SGHRS and CDR2 YFSETQ.